A selection of T cell receptor beta chains follows, all from one sample in a study of shared clonotypes between healthy human individuals. TCRdb's table, derived via immunoSEQ multiplex PCR, lists solely in-frame clones and lacks some. The sample lists about 2.1 million clones; 90% to 95% were seen once. The sample taken for sequencing was naive CD8+ T cells from PBMCs. The receptors stem from a man between 18 and 29 years old in good health. Some clones in this sample may be carry-over from other donors' samples. Each CDR3 is given with its conserved first and last residue.

V gene	CDR3 protein
TRBV5-6	CASSLVKAQETQYF
TRBV28	CASNKVTHEQYF
TRBV5-1	CASRMRAGYNEQFF
TRBV9	CASSVTGTGTYEQYF
TRBV27	CASSYKSTGVEAFF
TRBV30	CAWSATVGASQPQHF
TRBV28	CASLSPGSGIRYEQFF
TRBV23-1	CASSQDGVKNIQYF
TRBV7-9	CASSLEATAYNEQFF
TRBV5-5	CASSYISSYNEQFF
TRBV11-2	CASSPWLVGNEQFF
TRBV7-3	CASSPVGTRQETQYF
TRBV5-4	CASSLGKNTEAFF
TRBV9	CASRERTDTEAFF
TRBV7-9	CASSFIGQGLDGELFF
TRBV10-2	CASRAGTSGHNEQFF
TRBV9	CASSVGDWQNEQYF
TRBV7-9	CASSFTHGRGTDTQYF
TRBV11-2	CASSIHYPGLLGLSYEQYF